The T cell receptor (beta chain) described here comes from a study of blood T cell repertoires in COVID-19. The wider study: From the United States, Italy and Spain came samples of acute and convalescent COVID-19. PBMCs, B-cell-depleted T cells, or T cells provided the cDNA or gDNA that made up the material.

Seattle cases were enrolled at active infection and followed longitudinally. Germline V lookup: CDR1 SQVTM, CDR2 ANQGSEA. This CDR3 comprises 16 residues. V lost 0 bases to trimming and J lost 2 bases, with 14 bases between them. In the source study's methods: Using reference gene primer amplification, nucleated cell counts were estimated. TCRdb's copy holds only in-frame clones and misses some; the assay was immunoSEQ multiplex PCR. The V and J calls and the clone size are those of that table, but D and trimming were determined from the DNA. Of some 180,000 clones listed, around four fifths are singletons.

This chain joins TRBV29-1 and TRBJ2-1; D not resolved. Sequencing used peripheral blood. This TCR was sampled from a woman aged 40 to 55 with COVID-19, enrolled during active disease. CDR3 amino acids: CSVEDLSAEAYNEQFF. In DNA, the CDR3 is TGCAGCGTTGAAGATCTGTCTGCAGAGGCCTACAATGAGCAGTTCTTC.